These T cell receptor beta chains were read from a single sample in a study of blood T cell repertoires in COVID-19. Method: immunoSEQ multiplex PCR; TCRdb's copy keeps in-frame clones and lacks some. This sample yields some 380,000 clones, of which around 87% are seen a single time; approximately 1.2% belongs to the top ten. Sample: PBMCs or T cells enriched from blood (not recorded which). The receptors originated from a man aged 25 to 45 who had recovered from COVID-19. The CDR3 runs from the conserved cysteine through the conserved F or W. A D gene is named only where the DNA matches it firmly. Some rows have no size entry. The others give once, few or many, or a class for an expanded clone.

D	V	size	J	DNA	CDR3
-	TRBV10-3	-	TRBJ1-5	TGTGCCATCAGTGAGGCCTCCGGTCAGCCCCAGCATTTT	CAISEASGQPQHF
-	TRBV20-1	-	TRBJ2-7	TGCAGTGTAGCGTCCTACGAGCAGTACTTC	CSVASYEQYF
-	TRBV30	-	TRBJ1-5	TGTGCCTGGAGTGGAGAAGCGTGGCAGCCCCAGCATTTT	CAWSGEAWQPQHF
-	TRBV7-2	few	TRBJ2-3	TGTGCCAGCAGCTTCGGGGAGTTTGCAGATACGCAGTATTTT	CASSFGEFADTQYF
TRBD1	TRBV5-1	once	TRBJ2-3	TGCGCCAGCAGGAAGGGGGCAGCTAGCACAGATACGCAGTATTTT	CASRKGAASTDTQYF
TRBD1	TRBV7-6	-	TRBJ1-1	TGTGCCAGCAGCTTAGGACGGACAGGGCTGTACACTGAAGCTTTCTTT	CASSLGRTGLYTEAFF
-	TRBV12-3/TRBV12-4	-	TRBJ1-1	TGTGCCAGCAGGTCACAGGAGATGACTGAAGCTTTCTTT	CASRSQEMTEAFF
TRBD1	TRBV2	few	TRBJ1-4	TGTGCCAGCATGGCGGCGACAGGGGTTTTTGAAAAACTGTTTTTT	CASMAATGVFEKLFF
-	TRBV4-2	once	TRBJ2-1	TGTGCCAGCAGCCAAGATATATCGAGCGGGCCTCCCAATGAGCAGTTCTTC	CASSQDISSGPPNEQFF
-	TRBV9	-	TRBJ1-4	TGTGCCAGCAGCGTAGATAGTACGTCTGAAAAACTGTTTTTT	CASSVDSTSEKLFF
TRBD1	TRBV5-1	once	TRBJ1-6	TGCGCCAGCAGCTTGGGGGGACAGAAAAATTCACCCCTCCACTTT	CASSLGGQKNSPLHF
-	TRBV7-3	-	TRBJ2-6	TGTGCCAGCAGCTTAACCGGCAGGGCGAATGGGGCCAACGTCCTGACTTTC	CASSLTGRANGANVLTF
-	TRBV5-1	-	TRBJ1-5	TGCGCCAGCAGCTTGGAGGAGCATCAGCCCCAGCATTTT	CASSLEEHQPQHF